Sequencing of this TCR beta chain was carried out in a study of T-cell reconstitution after alpha-beta-depleted transplantation in children. This clonotype was observed at least ten times. Its antigen is as yet unknown. Overall study results and limits: In patients about two months after transplant, alpha-beta T cells reportedly arose from several hundred expanded graft clones. The origin of high day-60 TCRbeta diversity in some patients lay in surviving recipient T cells and thymic progenitors. T-cell counts and diversity at one year following transplant were attributed mainly to newly produced T cells.

Unique molecular identifiers were incorporated during preparation of the TCRbeta library. TCRdb re-called the PCR reads with MiXCR, one entry per CDR3 protein. The sample has a few hundred thousand distinct CDR3 sequences, more than 20% seen once. This receptor was taken from a female patient aged 2 to 10 who had a stem cell transplant for congenital amegakaryocytic thrombocytopenia, so the T cells may come from the graft donor. The sample in question was PBMCs, mostly from graft donor cells, obtained 360 days after TCRalphabeta/CD19-depleted stem cell transplant.

This chain's CDR3 is CASSQDSGTTDTQYF. The CDR3 DNA reads TGTGCCAGCAGCCAAGATTCGGGCACCACAGATACGCAGTATTTT. This chain joins TRBV3-1 and TRBJ2-3; D is ambiguous. CDR3 size: 15 residues. CDR1 LGHDT and CDR2 YNNKEL come from the germline V gene (reference sequence). V lost 0 bases, J lost 2 bases, and 9 bases lay in between.